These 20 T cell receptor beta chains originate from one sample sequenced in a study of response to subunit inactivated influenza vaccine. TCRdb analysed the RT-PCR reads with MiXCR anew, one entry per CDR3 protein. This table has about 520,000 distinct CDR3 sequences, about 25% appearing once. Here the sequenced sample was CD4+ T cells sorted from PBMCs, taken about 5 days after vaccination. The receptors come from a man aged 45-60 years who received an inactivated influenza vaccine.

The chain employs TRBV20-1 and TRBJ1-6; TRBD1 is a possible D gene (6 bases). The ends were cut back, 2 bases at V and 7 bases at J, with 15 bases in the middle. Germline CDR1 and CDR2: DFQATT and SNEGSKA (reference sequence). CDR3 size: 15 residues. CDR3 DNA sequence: TGCAGTGCTAGACGAGTGGTGCAGGGGAATTCACCCCTCCACTTT. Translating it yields CSARRVVQGNSPLHF.

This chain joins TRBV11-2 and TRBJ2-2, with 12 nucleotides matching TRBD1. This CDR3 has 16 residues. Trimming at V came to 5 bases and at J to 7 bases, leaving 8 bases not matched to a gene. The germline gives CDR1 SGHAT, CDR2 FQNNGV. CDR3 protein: CASSVGGTGGYGELFF. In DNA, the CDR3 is TGTGCCAGCAGCGTAGGCGGGACAGGGGGCTACGGGGAGCTGTTTTTT.

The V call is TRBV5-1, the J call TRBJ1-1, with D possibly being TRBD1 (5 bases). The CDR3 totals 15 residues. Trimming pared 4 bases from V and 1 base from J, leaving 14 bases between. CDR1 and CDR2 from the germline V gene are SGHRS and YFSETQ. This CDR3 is CASSPGWGSNTEAFF. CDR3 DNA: TGCGCCAGCAGCCCGGGCTGGGGCTCGAACACTGAAGCTTTCTTT.

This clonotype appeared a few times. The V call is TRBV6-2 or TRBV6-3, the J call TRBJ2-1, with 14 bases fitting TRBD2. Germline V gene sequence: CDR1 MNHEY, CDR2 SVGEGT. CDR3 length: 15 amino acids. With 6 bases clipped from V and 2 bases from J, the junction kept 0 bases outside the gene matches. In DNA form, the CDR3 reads TGTGCCAGCAGGACTAGCGGGGGGGCCTACAATGAGCAGTTCTTC. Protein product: CASRTSGGAYNEQFF.

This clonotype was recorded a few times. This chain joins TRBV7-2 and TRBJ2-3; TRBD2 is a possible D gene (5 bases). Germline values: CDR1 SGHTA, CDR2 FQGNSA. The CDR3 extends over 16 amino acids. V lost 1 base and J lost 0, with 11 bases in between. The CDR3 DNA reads TGTGCCAGCAGCTTAGTAGCGATTACTAGCACAGATACGCAGTATTTT. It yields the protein CASSLVAITSTDTQYF. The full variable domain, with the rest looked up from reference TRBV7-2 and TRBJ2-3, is GAGVSQSPSNKVTEKGKDVELRCDPISGHTALYWYRQSLGQGLEFLIYFQGNSAPDKSGLPSDRFSAERTGGSVSTLTIQRTQQEDSAVYLCASSLVAITSTDTQYFGPGTRLTVL.

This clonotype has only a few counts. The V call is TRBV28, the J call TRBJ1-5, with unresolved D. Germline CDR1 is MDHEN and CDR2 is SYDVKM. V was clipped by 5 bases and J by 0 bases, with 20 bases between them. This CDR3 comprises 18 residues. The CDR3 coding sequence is TGTGCCAGCAGTCAGTCTATGGGCCTAGGGAGTAGCAATCAGCCCCAGCATTTT. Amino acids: CASSQSMGLGSSNQPQHF.

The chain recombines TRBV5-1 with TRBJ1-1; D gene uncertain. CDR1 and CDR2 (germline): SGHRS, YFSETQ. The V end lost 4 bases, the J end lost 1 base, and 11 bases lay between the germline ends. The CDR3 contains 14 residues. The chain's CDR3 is CASSLHGENTEAFF. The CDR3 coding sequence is TGCGCCAGCAGCCTCCATGGGGAGAACACTGAAGCTTTCTTT.

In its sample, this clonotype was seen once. This chain's CDR3 is CASSFPGRGTGELFF. In DNA form, the CDR3 reads TGCGCCAGCAGCTTCCCGGGCCGGGGGACCGGGGAGCTGTTTTTT. The V gene is TRBV5-1, the J gene TRBJ2-2, with D possibly being TRBD2 (6 bases). This CDR3 comprises 15 residues. V lost 2 bases and J lost 5, with 13 bases in between. The germline gives CDR1 SGHRS, CDR2 YFSETQ. Filled out from reference TRBV5-1 and TRBJ2-2, the complete variable domain reads KAGVTQTPRYLIKTRGQQVTLSCSPISGHRSVSWYQQTPGQGLQFLFEYFSETQRNKGNFPGRFSGRQFSNSRSEMNVSTLELGDSALYLCASSFPGRGTGELFFGEGSRLTVL.

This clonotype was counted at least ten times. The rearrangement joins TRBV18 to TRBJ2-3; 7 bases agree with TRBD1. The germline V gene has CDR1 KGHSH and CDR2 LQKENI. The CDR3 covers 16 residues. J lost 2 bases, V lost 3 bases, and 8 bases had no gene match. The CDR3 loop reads CASSPRQGSITDTQYF. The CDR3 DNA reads TGTGCCAGCTCACCTCGACAGGGCTCCATCACAGATACGCAGTATTTT. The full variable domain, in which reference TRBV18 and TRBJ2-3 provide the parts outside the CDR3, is NAGVMQNPRHLVRRRGQEARLRCSPMKGHSHVYWYRQLPEEGLKFMVYLQKENIIDESGMPKERFSAEFPKEGPSILRIQQVVRGDSAAYFCASSPRQGSITDTQYFGPGTRLTVL.

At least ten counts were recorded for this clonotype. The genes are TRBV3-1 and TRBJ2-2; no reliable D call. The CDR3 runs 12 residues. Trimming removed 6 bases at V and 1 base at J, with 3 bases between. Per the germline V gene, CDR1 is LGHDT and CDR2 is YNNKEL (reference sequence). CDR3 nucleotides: TGTGCCAGCAGGCAGAACACCGGGGAGCTGTTTTTT. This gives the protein CASRQNTGELFF.

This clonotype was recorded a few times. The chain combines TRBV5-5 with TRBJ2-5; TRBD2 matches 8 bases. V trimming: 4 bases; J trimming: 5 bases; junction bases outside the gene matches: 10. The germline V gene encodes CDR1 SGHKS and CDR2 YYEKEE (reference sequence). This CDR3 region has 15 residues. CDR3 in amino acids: CASSPSSGWSETQYF. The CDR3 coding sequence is TGTGCCAGCAGCCCCTCTAGCGGGTGGTCGGAGACCCAGTACTTC.

The chain's CDR3 is CASSSTLGDVKAFF. The CDR3 DNA reads as TGTGCCAGCAGTTCCACCCTGGGCGACGTCAAGGCTTTCTTT. The chain uses TRBV27 and TRBJ1-1; D unclear. V was trimmed by 4 bases and J by 11 bases, leaving 20 bases between them. The CDR3 runs to 14 residues. Germline-derived CDR1 and CDR2 are MNHEY and SMNVEV (reference sequence).

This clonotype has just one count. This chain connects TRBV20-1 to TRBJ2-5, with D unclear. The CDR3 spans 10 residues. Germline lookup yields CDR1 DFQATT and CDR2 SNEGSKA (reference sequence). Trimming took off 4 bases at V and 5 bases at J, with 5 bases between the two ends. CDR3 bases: TGCAGTGCTAAAGGGGAGACCCAGTACTTC. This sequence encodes CSAKGETQYF.

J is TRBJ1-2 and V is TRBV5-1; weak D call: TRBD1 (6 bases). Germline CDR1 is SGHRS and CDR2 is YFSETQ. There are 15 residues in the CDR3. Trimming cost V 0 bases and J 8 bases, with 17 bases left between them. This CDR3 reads CASSLVLGAPTGYTF. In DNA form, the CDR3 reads TGCGCCAGCAGCTTGGTTTTGGGGGCCCCCACGGGCTACACCTTC.

CDR3 DNA sequence: TGCAGCGTTTCCGGGTCACGGGAGACCCAGTACTTC. It encodes CSVSGSRETQYF. The chain is built from TRBV29-1 and TRBJ2-5; no clear D gene. The V gene lost 5 bases and the J gene lost 5 bases, with 12 bases spanning the gap. The CDR3 spans 12 residues. The germline V gene has CDR1 SQVTM and CDR2 ANQGSEA.

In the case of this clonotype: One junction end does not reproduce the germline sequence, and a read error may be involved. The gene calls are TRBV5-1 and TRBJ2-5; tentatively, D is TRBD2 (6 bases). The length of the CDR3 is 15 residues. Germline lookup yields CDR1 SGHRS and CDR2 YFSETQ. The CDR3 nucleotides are TGCGCCAGCAGCTTGGAGGGCGCGGGGCGAGAGACCCATTACTTC. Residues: CASSLEGAGRETHYF. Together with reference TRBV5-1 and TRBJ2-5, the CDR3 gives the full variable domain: KAGVTQTPRYLIKTRGQQVTLSCSPISGHRSVSWYQQTPGQGLQFLFEYFSETQRNKGNFPGRFSGRQFSNSRSEMNVSTLELGDSALYLCASSLEGAGRETHYFGPGTRLLVL.

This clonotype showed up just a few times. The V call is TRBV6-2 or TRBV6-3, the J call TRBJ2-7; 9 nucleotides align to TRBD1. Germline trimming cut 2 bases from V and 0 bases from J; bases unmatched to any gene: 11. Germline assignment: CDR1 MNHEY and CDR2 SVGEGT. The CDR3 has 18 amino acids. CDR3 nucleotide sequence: TGTGCCAGCAGTTACAGGACAGGGGTATTTCTCCTCTCCTACGAGCAGTACTTC. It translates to CASSYRTGVFLLSYEQYF.

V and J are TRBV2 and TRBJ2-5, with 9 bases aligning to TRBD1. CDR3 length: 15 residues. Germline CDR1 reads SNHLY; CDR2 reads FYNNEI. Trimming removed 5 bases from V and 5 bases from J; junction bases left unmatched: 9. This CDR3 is CASSRAGTGMETQYF. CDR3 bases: TGTGCCAGCAGTCGGGCCGGGACAGGGATGGAGACCCAGTACTTC.

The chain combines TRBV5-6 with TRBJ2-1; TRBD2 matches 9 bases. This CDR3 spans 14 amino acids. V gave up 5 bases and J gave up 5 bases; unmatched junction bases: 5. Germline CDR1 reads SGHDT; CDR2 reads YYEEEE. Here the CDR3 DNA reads TGTGCCAGCAGGCGGGGGGGGCTAAACAATGAGCAGTTCTTC. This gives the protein CASRRGGLNNEQFF.

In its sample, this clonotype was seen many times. CDR3 sequence: CASSLSGEETQYF. The CDR3 DNA is TGCGCCAGCAGCTTGTCTGGGGAAGAGACCCAGTACTTC. The chain couples TRBV5-1 to TRBJ2-5; D not resolved. The V and J ends lost 1 base and 3 bases respectively, with 7 bases between them. Germline values: CDR1 SGHRS, CDR2 YFSETQ. The CDR3 contains 13 residues.